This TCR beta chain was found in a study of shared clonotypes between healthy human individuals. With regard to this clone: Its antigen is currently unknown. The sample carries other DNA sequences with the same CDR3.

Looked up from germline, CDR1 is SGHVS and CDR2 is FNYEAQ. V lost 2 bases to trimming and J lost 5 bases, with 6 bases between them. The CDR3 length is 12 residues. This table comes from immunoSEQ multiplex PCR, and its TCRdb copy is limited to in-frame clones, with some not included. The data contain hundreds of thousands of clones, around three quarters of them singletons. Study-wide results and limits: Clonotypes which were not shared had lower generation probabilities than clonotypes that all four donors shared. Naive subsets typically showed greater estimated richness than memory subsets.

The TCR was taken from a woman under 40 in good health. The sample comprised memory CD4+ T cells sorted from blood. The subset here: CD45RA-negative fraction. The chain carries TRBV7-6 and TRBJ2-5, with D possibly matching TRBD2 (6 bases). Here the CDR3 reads CASSLSGETQYF. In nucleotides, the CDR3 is TGTGCCAGCAGCTTAAGCGGGGAGACCCAGTACTTC.